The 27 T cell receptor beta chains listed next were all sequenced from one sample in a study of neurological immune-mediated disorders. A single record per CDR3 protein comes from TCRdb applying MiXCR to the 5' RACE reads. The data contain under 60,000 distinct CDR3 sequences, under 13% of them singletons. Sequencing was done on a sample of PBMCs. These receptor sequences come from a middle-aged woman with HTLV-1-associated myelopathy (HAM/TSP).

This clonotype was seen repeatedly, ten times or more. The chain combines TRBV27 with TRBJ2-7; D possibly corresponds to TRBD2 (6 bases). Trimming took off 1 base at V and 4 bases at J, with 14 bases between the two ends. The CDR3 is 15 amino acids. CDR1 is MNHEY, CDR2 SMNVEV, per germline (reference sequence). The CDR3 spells CASSLYHSGRYEQYF. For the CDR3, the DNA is TGTGCCAGCAGTTTATACCACTCAGGGAGGTACGAGCAGTACTTC.

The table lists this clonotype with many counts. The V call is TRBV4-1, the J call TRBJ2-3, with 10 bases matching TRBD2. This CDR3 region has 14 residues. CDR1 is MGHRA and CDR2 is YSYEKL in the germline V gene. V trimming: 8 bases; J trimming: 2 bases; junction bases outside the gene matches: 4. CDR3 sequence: CASSLAGVTDTQYF. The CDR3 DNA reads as TGCGCCAGCTCCCTAGCGGGGGTCACAGATACGCAGTATTTT.

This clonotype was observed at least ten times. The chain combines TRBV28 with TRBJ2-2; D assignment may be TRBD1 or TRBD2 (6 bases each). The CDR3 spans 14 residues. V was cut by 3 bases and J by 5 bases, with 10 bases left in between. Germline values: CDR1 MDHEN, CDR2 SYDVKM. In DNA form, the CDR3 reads TGTGCCAGCAGTTTTTCGGGGGCGACCGGGGAGCTGTTTTTT. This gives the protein CASSFSGATGELFF.

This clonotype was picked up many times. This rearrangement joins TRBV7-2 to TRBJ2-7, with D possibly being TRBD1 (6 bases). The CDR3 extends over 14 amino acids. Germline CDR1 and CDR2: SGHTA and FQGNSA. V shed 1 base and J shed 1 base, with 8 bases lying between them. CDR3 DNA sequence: TGTGCCAGCAGCTTAGGTACAGGGTCCTACGAGCAGTACTTC. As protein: CASSLGTGSYEQYF.

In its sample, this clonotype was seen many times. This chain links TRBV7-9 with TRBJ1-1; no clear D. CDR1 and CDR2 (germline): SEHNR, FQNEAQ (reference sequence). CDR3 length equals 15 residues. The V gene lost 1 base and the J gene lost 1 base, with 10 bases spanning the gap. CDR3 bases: TGTGCCAGCAGCTTAGGTTACAGAAAGAACACTGAAGCTTTCTTT. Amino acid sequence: CASSLGYRKNTEAFF.

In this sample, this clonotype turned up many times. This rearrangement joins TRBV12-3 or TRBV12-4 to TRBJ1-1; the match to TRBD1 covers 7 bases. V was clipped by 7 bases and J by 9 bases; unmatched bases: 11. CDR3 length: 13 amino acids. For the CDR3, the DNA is TGTGCCAGCACCCCTGGACAGGTGGGTCAAGCTTTCTTT. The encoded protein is CASTPGQVGQAFF.

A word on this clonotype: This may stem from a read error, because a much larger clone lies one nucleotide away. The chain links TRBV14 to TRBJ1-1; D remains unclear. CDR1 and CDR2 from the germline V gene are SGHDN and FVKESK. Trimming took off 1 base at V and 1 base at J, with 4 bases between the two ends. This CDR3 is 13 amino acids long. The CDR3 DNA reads TGTGCCAGCAGCCAAGCAAGGAACACTGAAGCTTTCTTT. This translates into CASSQARNTEAFF.

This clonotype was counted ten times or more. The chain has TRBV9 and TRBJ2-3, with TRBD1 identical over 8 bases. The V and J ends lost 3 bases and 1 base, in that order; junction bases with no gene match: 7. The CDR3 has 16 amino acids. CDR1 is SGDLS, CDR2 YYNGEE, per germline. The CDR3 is CASSGMGTGRTDTQYF. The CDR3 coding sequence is TGTGCCAGCAGCGGGATGGGGACAGGACGCACAGATACGCAGTATTTT.

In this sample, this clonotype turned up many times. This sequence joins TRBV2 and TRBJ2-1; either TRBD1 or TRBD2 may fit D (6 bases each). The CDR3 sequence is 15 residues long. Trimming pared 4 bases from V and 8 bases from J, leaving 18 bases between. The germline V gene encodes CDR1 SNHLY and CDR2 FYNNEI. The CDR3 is CASSAGARTVYEQFF. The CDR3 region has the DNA TGTGCCAGCAGTGCGGGGGCCCGGACTGTATATGAGCAGTTCTTC.

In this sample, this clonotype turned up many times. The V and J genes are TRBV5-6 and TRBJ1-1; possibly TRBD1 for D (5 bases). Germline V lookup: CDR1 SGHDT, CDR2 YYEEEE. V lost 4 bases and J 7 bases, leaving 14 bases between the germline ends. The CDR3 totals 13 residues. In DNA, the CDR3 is TGTGCCAGCAGCACGGGGACCTACTTTGAAGCTTTCTTT. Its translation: CASSTGTYFEAFF.

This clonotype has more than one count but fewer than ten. The CDR3 DNA sequence: TGTGCCAGCAGCTTAGTCGGCGGGGGGGCCGTCCAAGAGACCCAGTACTTC. Encoded protein: CASSLVGGGAVQETQYF. This rearrangement joins TRBV7-2 to TRBJ2-5; 9 bases line up with TRBD2. The germline V gene encodes CDR1 SGHTA and CDR2 FQGNSA. Trimming at V came to 1 base and at J to 1 base, leaving 7 bases not matched to a gene. CDR3 length: 17 amino acids.

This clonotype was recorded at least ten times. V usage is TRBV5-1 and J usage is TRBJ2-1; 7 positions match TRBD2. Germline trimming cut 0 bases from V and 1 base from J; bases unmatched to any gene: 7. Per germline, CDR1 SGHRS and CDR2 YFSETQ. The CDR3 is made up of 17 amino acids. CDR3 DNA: TGCGCCAGCAGCTTGGGGGCTGGGAGGGCATCCTACAATGAGCAGTTCTTC. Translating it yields CASSLGAGRASYNEQFF.

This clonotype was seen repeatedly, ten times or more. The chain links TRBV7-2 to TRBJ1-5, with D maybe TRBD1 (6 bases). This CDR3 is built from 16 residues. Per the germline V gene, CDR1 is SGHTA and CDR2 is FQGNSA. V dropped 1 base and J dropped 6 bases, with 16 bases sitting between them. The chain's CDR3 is CASSLGGAGLSQPQHF. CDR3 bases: TGTGCCAGCAGCTTAGGGGGGGCGGGGCTGAGTCAGCCCCAGCATTTT. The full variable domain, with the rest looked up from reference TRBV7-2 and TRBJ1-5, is GAGVSQSPSNKVTEKGKDVELRCDPISGHTALYWYRQSLGQGLEFLIYFQGNSAPDKSGLPSDRFSAERTGGSVSTLTIQRTQQEDSAVYLCASSLGGAGLSQPQHFGDGTRLSIL.

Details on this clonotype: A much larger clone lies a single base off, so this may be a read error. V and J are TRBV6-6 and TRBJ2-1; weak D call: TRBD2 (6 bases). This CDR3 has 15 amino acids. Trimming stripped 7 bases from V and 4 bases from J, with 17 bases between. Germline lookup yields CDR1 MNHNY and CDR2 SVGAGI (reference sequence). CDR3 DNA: TGTGCCAGCACCCGAGGAGGGTGGGGGTACAATGAGCAGTTCTTC. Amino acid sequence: CASTRGGWGYNEQFF.

This chain's CDR3 is CASSSASSRRLGQPQHF. The CDR3 coding sequence is TGTGCCAGCAGTTCCGCCTCCTCCAGGCGCCTAGGTCAGCCCCAGCATTTT. The rearrangement joins TRBV6-2 or TRBV6-3 to TRBJ1-5; D gene uncertain. Germline CDR1 MNHEY, CDR2 SVGEGT. With 4 bases removed from V and 6 bases from J, the gap between germline ends came to 22 bases. This CDR3 region has 17 residues.

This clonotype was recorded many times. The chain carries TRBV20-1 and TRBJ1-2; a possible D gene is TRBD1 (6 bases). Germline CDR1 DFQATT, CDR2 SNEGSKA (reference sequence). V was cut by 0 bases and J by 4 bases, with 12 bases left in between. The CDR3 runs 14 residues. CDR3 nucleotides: TGCAGTGCTAGAGAAGGGTCAGGGGCCTATGGCTACACCTTC. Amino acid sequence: CSAREGSGAYGYTF.

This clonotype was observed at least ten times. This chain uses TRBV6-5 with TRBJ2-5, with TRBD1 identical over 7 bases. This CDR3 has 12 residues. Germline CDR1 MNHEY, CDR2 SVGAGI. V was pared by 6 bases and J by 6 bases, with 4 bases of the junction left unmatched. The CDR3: CASRDRVQTQYF. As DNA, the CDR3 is TGTGCCAGCAGAGACAGGGTACAGACCCAGTACTTC.

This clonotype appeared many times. CDR3 residues: CASSGQSKETQYF. Written as DNA, the CDR3 is TGTGCCAGCAGTGGACAGTCTAAAGAGACCCAGTACTTC. The chain joins TRBV2 to TRBJ2-5; possibly TRBD1 for D (5 bases). CDR3 length: 13 amino acids. Germline V gene data show CDR1 as SNHLY and CDR2 as FYNNEI. Trimming stripped 4 bases from V and 3 bases from J, with 9 bases between.

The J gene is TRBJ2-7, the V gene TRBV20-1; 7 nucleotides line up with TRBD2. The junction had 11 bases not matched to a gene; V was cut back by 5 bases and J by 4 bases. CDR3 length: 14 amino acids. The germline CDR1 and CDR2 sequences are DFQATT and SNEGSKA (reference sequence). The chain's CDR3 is CSAHNLSGGYEQYF. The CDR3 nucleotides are TGCAGTGCTCATAATCTATCGGGGGGATACGAGCAGTACTTC.

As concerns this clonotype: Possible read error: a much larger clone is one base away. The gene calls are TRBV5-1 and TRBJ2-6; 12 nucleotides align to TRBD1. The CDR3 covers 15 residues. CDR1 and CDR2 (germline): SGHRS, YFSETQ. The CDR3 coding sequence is TGCGCCAGCGGGACAGGGGGCTCTGGGGCCAGCGTCCTGACTTTC. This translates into CASGTGGSGASVLTF.

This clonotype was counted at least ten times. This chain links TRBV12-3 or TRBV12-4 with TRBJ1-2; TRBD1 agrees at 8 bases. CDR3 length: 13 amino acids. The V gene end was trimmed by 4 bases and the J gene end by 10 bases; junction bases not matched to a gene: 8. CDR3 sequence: CASSSSGQVVYTF. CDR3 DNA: TGTGCCAGCAGTTCCTCGGGACAGGTCGTCTACACCTTC.

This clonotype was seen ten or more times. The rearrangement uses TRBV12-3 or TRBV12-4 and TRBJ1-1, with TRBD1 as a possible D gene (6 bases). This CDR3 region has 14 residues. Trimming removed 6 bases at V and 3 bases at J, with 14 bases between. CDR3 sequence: CASRYREGDTEAFF. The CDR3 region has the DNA TGTGCCAGCAGGTACAGGGAGGGCGACACTGAAGCTTTCTTT.

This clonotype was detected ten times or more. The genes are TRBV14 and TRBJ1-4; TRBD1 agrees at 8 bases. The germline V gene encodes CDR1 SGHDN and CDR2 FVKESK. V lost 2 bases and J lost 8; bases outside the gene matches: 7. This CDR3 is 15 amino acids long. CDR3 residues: CASSQNRGIAEKLFF. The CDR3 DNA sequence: TGTGCCAGCAGCCAAAACAGGGGGATCGCGGAAAAACTGTTTTTT.

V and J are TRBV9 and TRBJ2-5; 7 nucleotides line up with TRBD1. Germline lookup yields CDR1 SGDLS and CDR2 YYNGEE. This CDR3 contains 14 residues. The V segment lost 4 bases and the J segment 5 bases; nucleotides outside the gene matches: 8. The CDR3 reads CASSTPQGVETQYF. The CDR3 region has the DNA TGTGCCAGCAGCACCCCCCAGGGGGTTGAGACCCAGTACTTC.

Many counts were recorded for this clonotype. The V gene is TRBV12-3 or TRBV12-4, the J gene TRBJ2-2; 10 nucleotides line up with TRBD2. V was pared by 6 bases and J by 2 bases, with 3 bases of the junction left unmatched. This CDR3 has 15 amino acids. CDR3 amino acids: CASSKRGGNTGELFF. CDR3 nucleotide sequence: TGTGCCAGCAGCAAGCGGGGGGGTAACACCGGGGAGCTGTTTTTT.

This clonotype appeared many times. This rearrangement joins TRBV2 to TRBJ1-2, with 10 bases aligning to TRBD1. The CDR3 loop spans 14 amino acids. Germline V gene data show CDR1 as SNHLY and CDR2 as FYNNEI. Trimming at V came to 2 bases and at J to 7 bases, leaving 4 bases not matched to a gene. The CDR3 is CASSERQGARGYTF. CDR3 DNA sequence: TGTGCCAGCAGTGAAAGACAGGGGGCGCGTGGCTACACCTTC. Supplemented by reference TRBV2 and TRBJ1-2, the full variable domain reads EPEVTQTPSHQVTQMGQEVILRCVPISNHLYFYWYRQILGQKVEFLVSFYNNEISEKSEIFDDQFSVERPDGSNFTLKIRSTKLEDSAMYFCASSERQGARGYTFGSGTRLTVV.

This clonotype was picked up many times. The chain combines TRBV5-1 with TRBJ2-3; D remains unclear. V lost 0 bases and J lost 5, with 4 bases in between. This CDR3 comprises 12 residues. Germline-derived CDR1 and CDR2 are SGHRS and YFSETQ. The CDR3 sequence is CASSLGGDTQYF. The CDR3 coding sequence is TGCGCCAGCAGCTTGGGAGGAGATACGCAGTATTTT.